This T cell receptor beta chain is drawn from a study of blood T cell repertoires in COVID-19. Study in general: The United States, Italy and Spain provided the acute and convalescent COVID-19 samples. The analysed material was cDNA or gDNA that came from T cells, B-cell-depleted T cells, or PBMCs.

Trimming removed 7 bases at V and 2 bases at J, with 8 bases between. This CDR3 is 11 amino acids long. Germline V CDR1 and CDR2: DFQATT, SNEGSKA (reference sequence). Original methodology: Quantification of nucleated cells was approximated via reference gene primer amplification. Data came from immunoSEQ multiplex PCR; TCRdb stores just in-frame clones and leaves some out. V, J and clone size reflect that table, while D and trimming were determined from the DNA. The sample records roughly 230,000 clones, around 82% being singletons. The chain uses TRBV20-1 and TRBJ2-5; D is perhaps TRBD2 (6 bases). This clonotype was obtained from a man aged 50-59 years with active or convalescent COVID-19. What was sequenced was peripheral blood. The CDR3 loop is CSGEVQETQYF. In DNA, the CDR3 is TGCAGTGGGGAGGTTCAAGAGACCCAGTACTTC.